The 5 T cell receptor beta chains below were found in one sample sequenced in a study of blood T cell repertoires in COVID-19. Profiled with immunoSEQ multiplex PCR; TCRdb holds only in-frame clones, not every one. The sample shows a few hundred thousand clones, about nine tenths of them seen only once. The material sequenced was PBMCs or T cells enriched from blood (not recorded which). These receptors were collected from a woman aged 50 to 60 who had recovered from COVID-19.

V usage is TRBV12-3 or TRBV12-4 and J usage is TRBJ2-2; no clear D gene. The CDR3 sequence is 13 residues long. V gave up 8 bases and J gave up 1 base, with 8 bases separating them. In nucleotides, the CDR3 is TGTGCCAGCCAGTGGCTGAACACCGGGGAGCTGTTTTTT. This codes for CASQWLNTGELFF.

In DNA, the CDR3 is TGTGCCAGCAGTTACAGGGCTGAAGCTTTCTTT. Its protein product is CASSYRAEAFF. The chain couples TRBV28 to TRBJ1-1; a possible D gene is TRBD1 (6 bases). V was pared by 4 bases and J by 6 bases, with 6 bases between. Germline V gene sequence: CDR1 MDHEN, CDR2 SYDVKM. The CDR3 loop spans 11 amino acids.

The chain is built from TRBV10-3 and TRBJ2-7, with 10 bases fitting TRBD1. CDR3 length: 15 amino acids. Germline lookup yields CDR1 ENHRY and CDR2 SYGVKD. V lost 6 bases to trimming and J lost 0 bases; unmatched junction nucleotides: 5. CDR3 sequence (DNA): TGTGCCATCAGCCCCGGACAGGGGGGCTCCTACGAGCAGTACTTC. Its translation is CAISPGQGGSYEQYF.

V gene TRBV28 combines with J gene TRBJ2-1, with 15 positions matching TRBD2. The germline CDR1 and CDR2 sequences are MDHEN and SYDVKM. Trimming took 6 bases from V and 8 from J; bases not matched to a gene: 8. This CDR3 has 16 amino acids. DNA of the CDR3: TGTGCCAGCAGGGGGACTAGCGGGAGGTTTTTCCATGAGCAGTTCTTC. It codes for CASRGTSGRFFHEQFF.

With respect to this clone: A read error may produce the germline difference seen at one junction end. V usage is TRBV19 and J usage is TRBJ1-1, with TRBD1 as a possible D gene (6 bases). The germline V gene has CDR1 LNHDA and CDR2 SQIVND (reference sequence). The CDR3 spans 16 residues. CDR3 nucleotides: TGTGCCGGTAAACCGGGACACAATACTTTAAACACTGATGCTTTCTTT. This gives the protein CAGKPGHNTLNTDAFF.